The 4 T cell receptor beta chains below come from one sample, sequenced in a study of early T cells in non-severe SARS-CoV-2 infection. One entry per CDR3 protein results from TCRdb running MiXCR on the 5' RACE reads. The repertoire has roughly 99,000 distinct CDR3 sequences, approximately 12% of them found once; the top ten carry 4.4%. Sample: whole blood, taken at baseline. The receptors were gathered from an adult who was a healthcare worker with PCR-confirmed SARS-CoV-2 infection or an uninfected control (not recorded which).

The CDR3 bases are TGCAGTGCTAGTTCCGGGACTAGCAATGAGCAGTTCTTC. This gives the protein CSASSGTSNEQFF. This chain uses TRBV20-1 with TRBJ2-1; 8 bases are a match to TRBD2. The CDR3 is 13 residues long. Looked up from germline, CDR1 is DFQATT and CDR2 is SNEGSKA (reference sequence). Unmatched junction bases numbered 4, after V lost 3 bases and J lost 6 bases.

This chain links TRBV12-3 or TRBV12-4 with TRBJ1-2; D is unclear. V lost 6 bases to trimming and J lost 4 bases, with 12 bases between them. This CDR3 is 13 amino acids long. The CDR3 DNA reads TGTGCCAGCAGAAATACAGTAGGCTATGGCTACACCTTC. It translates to CASRNTVGYGYTF.

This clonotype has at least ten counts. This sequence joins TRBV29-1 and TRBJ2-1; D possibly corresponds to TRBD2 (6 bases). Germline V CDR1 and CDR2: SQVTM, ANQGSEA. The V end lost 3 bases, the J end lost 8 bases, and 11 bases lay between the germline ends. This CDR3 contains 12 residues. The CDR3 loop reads CSVDPGEDEQFF. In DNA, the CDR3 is TGCAGCGTTGACCCGGGAGAAGATGAGCAGTTCTTC.

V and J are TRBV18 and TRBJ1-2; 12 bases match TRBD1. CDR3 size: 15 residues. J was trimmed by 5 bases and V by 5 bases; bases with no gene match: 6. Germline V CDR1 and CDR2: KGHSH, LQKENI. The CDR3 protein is CASSTGTGGEYGYTF. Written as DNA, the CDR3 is TGTGCCAGCTCAACCGGGACAGGGGGCGAGTATGGCTACACCTTC.